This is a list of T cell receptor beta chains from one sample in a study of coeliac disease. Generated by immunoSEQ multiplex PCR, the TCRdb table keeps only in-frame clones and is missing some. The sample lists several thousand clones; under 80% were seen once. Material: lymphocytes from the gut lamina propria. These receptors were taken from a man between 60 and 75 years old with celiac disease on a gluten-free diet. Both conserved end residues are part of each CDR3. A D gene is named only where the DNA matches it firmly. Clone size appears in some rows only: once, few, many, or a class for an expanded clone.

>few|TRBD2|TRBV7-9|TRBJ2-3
TGTGCCAGCAGTTTAGCGGGGGGTATAGATACGCAGTATTTT
CASSLAGGIDTQYF
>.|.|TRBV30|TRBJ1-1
TGTGCCTGGGGGAGGCGGAACACTGAAGCTTTCTTT
CAWGRRNTEAFF
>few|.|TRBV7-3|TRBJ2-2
TGTGCCAGCAGCTCCCTATTGACCGGGGAGCTGTTTTTT
CASSSLLTGELFF
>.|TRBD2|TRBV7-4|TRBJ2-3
TGTGCCAGCAGCTTAAGGGCGGGGGGTGACACAGATACGCAGTATTTT
CASSLRAGGDTDTQYF
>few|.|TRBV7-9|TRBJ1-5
TGTGCCAGCAGCTTCGGGGGGTTTAATCAGCCCCAGCATTTT
CASSFGGFNQPQHF
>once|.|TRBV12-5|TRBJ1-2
TGTGCTAGTGGTTTGGCCCCGGCGGCGGGGGGCTACACCTTC
CASGLAPAAGGYTF
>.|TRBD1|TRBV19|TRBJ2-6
TGTGCCAGTAGCCCAGGGGGCTCTGGGGCCAACGTCCTGACTTTC
CASSPGGSGANVLTF
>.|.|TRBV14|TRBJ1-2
TGTGCCAGCAGCCAGTCCGTGAAAGAATTGAGGGGACACCTGACACCTAACTATGGCTACACCTTC
CASSQSVKELRGHLTPNYGYTF
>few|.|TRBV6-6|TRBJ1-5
TGTGCCAGCATCCCCGGGGGCAATCAGCCCCAGCATTTT
CASIPGGNQPQHF
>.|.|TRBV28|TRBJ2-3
TGTGCCAGCAGCCGCCCCAGGGATAGCACAGATACGCAGTATTTT
CASSRPRDSTDTQYF
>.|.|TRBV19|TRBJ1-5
TGTGCCACCCGGAGGGGAAATCAGCCCCAGCATTTT
CATRRGNQPQHF
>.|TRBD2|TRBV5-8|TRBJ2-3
TGTGCCAGCAAACTAGCGGGGGGCCGCCGTGGCGCAGATACGCAGTATTTT
CASKLAGGRRGADTQYF
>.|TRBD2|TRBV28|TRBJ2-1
TGTGCCAGCAGTCGGAGCGGGGTGGGTAATGAGCAGTTCTTC
CASSRSGVGNEQFF
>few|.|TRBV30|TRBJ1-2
TGTGCCTGGTGGACAGCCAGTAACTATGGCTACACCTTC
CAWWTASNYGYTF
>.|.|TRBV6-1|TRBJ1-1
TGTGCCAGCAGTGAACCGCGGGGGGTGAACACTGAAGCTTTCTTT
CASSEPRGVNTEAFF
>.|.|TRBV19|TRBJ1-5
TGTGCCAGTAAGGGGGACGGCAATCAGCCCCAGCATTTT
CASKGDGNQPQHF
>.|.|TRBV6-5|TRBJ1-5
TGTGCCAGCAGCTTCGGAGGGGCTCAGCCCCAGCATTTT
CASSFGGAQPQHF
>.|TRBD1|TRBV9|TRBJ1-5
TGTGCCAGCAGCCAATTCACAGGGGATCAGCCCCAGCATTTT
CASSQFTGDQPQHF
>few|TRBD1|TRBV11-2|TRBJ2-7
TGTGCCAGCAGCTTGGACAGGGTGAGGAACGAGCAGTACTTC
CASSLDRVRNEQYF
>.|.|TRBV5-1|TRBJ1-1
TGCGCCAGCAGCTCTGACGGCGGACGGGGCACTGAAGCTTTCTTT
CASSSDGGRGTEAFF
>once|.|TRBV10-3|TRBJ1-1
TGTGCCATCAGGAGGGAGGGGACTGAAGCTTTCTTT
CAIRREGTEAFF
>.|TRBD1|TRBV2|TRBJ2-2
TGTGCCAGCAGGGAGGACAGGCCCAACACCGGGGAGCTGTTTTTT
CASREDRPNTGELFF
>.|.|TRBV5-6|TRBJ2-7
TGTGCCAGCAGCTTGGTCAGGGGTGGGGAGCAGTACTTC
CASSLVRGGEQYF
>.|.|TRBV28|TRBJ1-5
TGTGCCAGCACCCTCCGGACAGCACGAAATCAGCCCCAGCATTTT
CASTLRTARNQPQHF
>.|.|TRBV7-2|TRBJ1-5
TGTGCCAGCAGCTTAGGCTGGGTAGGGGTCCAGCCCCAGCATTTT
CASSLGWVGVQPQHF
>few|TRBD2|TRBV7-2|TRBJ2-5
TGTGCCAGCAGTCGCCTAGCGGGGGGCATCGGAGAGACCCAGTACTTC
CASSRLAGGIGETQYF
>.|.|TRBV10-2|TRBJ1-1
TGCGCCAGCAGACAGTTACAGGGCTTCGAAGCTTTCTTT
CASRQLQGFEAFF
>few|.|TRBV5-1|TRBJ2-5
TGCGCCAGCAGCTCCACGCCGAGTCAGGCCCAGTACTTC
CASSSTPSQAQYF
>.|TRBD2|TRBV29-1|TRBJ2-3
TGCAGCGTACTTCGGACTAGGGGTTTCACAGATACGCAGTATTTT
CSVLRTRGFTDTQYF
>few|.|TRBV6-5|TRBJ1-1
TGTGCCAGCAGGACGGGAGTGGGACCGAACACTGAAGCTTTCTTT
CASRTGVGPNTEAFF
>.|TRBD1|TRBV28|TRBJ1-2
TGTGCCAGCAGTCCCGGGGACAGGGACTATGGCTACACCTTC
CASSPGDRDYGYTF
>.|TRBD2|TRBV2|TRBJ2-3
TGTGCCAGCAGTGACGGGAGGCTAGCGGGGGCCCCAGATACGCAGTATTTT
CASSDGRLAGAPDTQYF
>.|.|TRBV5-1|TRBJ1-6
TGCGCCAGCAGCTTGGTTCAGGCAGGGGACAATTCACCCCTCCACTTT
CASSLVQAGDNSPLHF
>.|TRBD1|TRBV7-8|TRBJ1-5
TGTGCCAGCAGCTTAGGAAGCAGGGGGAATCAGCCCCAGCATTTT
CASSLGSRGNQPQHF
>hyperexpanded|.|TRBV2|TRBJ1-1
TGTGCCCCTCAAGCCGGGGGGACTGAAGCTTTCTTT
CAPQAGGTEAFF
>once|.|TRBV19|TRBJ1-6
TGTGCCAGTACCCTATCGGCGGGTTCACCCCTCCACTTT
CASTLSAGSPLHF
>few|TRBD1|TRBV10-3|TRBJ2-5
TGTGCCATCAGCCGCGATGACAGGGGGAGTGGGGAGACCCAGTACTTC
CAISRDDRGSGETQYF
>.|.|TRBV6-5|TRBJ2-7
TGTGCCAGCAGTGAGACAGATTACGAGCAGTACTTC
CASSETDYEQYF
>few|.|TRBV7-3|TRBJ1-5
TGTGCCAGCAGCTTAGCTCGGAGCGTCCGGGTTCAGCCCCAGCATTTT
CASSLARSVRVQPQHF
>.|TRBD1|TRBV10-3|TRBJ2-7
TGTGCCATCAGTGAACCCGCCTACGAGGACAGGGACTACGAGCAGTACTTC
CAISEPAYEDRDYEQYF
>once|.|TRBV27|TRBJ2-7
TGTGCCAGCAGTTCGAACTTACGGAGCGAGCAGTACTTC
CASSSNLRSEQYF
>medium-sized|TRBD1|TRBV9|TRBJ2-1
TGTGCCAGCAGCTTCGGACAGGGCAATGAGCAGTTCTTC
CASSFGQGNEQFF
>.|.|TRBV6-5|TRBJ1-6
TGTGCCAGCAGTTACCGAACGAGTAATTCACCCCTCCACTTT
CASSYRTSNSPLHF
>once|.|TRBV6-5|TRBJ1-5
TGTGCCAGCAGTTCCGACGGGACACTAAATCAGCCCCAGCATTTT
CASSSDGTLNQPQHF
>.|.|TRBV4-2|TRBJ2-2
TGTGCCAGCAGCCAAGTGGGTGGGGGGGCCACCGGGGAGCTGTTTTTT
CASSQVGGGATGELFF
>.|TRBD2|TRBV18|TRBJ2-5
TGTGCCAGCTCACCAGTGCGGCAGCGGGGGGCCAGGGATGAGACCCAGTACTTC
CASSPVRQRGARDETQYF
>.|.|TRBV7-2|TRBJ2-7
TGTGCCAGCAGCCCCTCCACAGGTGGAACCTACGAGCAGTACTTC
CASSPSTGGTYEQYF
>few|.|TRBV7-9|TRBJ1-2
TGTGCCGCAGGGAGGGCGCGGGACTATGGCTACACCTTC
CAAGRARDYGYTF
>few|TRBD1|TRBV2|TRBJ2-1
TGTGCCAGTACCCCGGGACAGGGGGCCCATGAGCAGTTCTTC
CASTPGQGAHEQFF
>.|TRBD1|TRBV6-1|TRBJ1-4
TGTGCCAGCAGTGAAGCGACAGGGCATGAAAAACTGTTTTTT
CASSEATGHEKLFF
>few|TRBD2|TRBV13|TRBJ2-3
TGTGCCAGCAGCCCAGAATCGGGGGGGGGCACAGATACGCAGTATTTT
CASSPESGGGTDTQYF
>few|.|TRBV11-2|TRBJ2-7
TGTGCCAGCAGCCTACGGACAGTCGGCCAAGTCGTCTACGAGCAGTACTTC
CASSLRTVGQVVYEQYF
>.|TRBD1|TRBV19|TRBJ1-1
TGTGCCAGTATAAAGGGACAGCAGTTTTATGAAGCTTTCTTT
CASIKGQQFYEAFF
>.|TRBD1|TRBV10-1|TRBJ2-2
TGCGCCAGCAGCAACAGGGGAGACACCGGGGAGCTGTTTTTT
CASSNRGDTGELFF
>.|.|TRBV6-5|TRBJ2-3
TGTGCCAGCAGTTACTCCCCACGAAGAGGTGGCGGTACGCAGTATTTT
CASSYSPRRGGGTQYF